This T cell receptor (beta chain) was captured by sequencing in a study of response to subunit inactivated influenza vaccine. Germline V lookup: CDR1 LNHNV, CDR2 YYDKDF (reference sequence). J gave up 4 bases and V 3 bases, and 5 bases lay outside the gene matches. This CDR3 region has 17 residues. Via MiXCR, TCRdb re-called the RT-PCR reads, giving one row per CDR3 protein. The table has under 850,000 distinct CDR3 sequences, less than 20% seen once. This clonotype was found a few times. As yet, its antigen is unknown. Study findings and constraints: A suggestion made by the authors is that each seasonal influenza vaccination recruits few new T cells.

The chain couples TRBV15 to TRBJ2-6, with 11 bases matching TRBD2. The TCR originated in a man aged 50-60 years who received an inactivated influenza vaccine. Sequences were derived from PBMCs from blood, sampled 4 to 6 days after vaccination. The CDR3 here is CATSRSGLAAGANVLTF. The CDR3 DNA reads TGTGCCACCAGCAGGTCGGGACTAGCGGCCGGGGCCAACGTCCTGACTTTC. Together with reference TRBV15 and TRBJ2-6, the CDR3 gives the full variable domain: DAMVIQNPRYQVTQFGKPVTLSCSQTLNHNVMYWYQQKSSQAPKLLFHYYDKDFNNEADTPDNFQSRRPNTSFCFLDIRSPGLGDTAMYLCATSRSGLAAGANVLTFGAGSRLTVL.